These 3 T cell receptor beta chains were sequenced from one sample in a study of graft-versus-host responses after intestinal transplantation. Profiling relied on immunoSEQ multiplex PCR, and the TCRdb table lists in-frame clones only, not all of them. The sample holds 75,000 to 95,000 clones; approximately 89% are singletons and the top ten take about 0.34%. No antigens are known for them. The sample in question was unstimulated CD4+ T cells sorted from spleen or lymph node cells, obtained before transplant. The receptors shown here come from a human donor who was the organ donor for an intestinal transplant.

The table lists this clone with a count of one. The V gene is TRBV4-2, the J gene TRBJ2-7, with TRBD2 matching over 8 bases. The CDR3 is made up of 15 amino acids. CDR1 is LGHNA and CDR2 is YNFKEQ in the germline V gene. J was trimmed by 4 bases and V by 0 bases; bases with no gene match: 5. The CDR3: CASSQDGGGVYEQYF. The CDR3 region has the DNA TGTGCCAGCAGCCAAGACGGGGGGGGCGTATACGAGCAGTACTTC.

The genes are TRBV7-9 and TRBJ2-7; unclear D gene. V lost 5 bases to trimming and J lost 2 bases, with 7 bases between them. CDR3 size: 12 residues. Per germline, CDR1 SEHNR and CDR2 FQNEAQ (reference sequence). Here the CDR3 DNA reads TGTGCCAGCAGCCCCATCCCCTACGAGCAGTACTTC. Encoded protein: CASSPIPYEQYF.

This chain connects TRBV7-9 to TRBJ2-3; 7 bases map to TRBD1. The CDR3 totals 18 residues. Germline CDR1 and CDR2: SEHNR and FQNEAQ (reference sequence). The V and J ends lost 4 bases and 0 bases, in that order; junction bases with no gene match: 13. The CDR3 nucleotides read TGTGCCAGCAGCTCTTTAGGGTCCGACAGGGAGAGCACAGATACGCAGTATTTT. As protein: CASSSLGSDRESTDTQYF.